This T cell receptor (beta chain) was profiled in a study of CDR3 diversity in severe acne. This clonotype has more than one count but fewer than ten. Using its own MiXCR run on the PCR reads, TCRdb lists one record per CDR3 protein. The data contain 85,000 to 120,000 distinct CDR3 sequences, 51% of them singletons. The sample consisted of blood. The sequence was obtained from a male donor with acne.

The CDR3, as DNA: TGTGCCAGTAGTCTGAGGACAACGAACACCGGGGAGCTGTTTTTT. Residues: CASSLRTTNTGELFF. J is TRBJ2-2 and V is TRBV19, with D possibly matching TRBD1 (5 bases). In germline, CDR1 is LNHDA, CDR2 SQIVND (reference sequence). Trimming took 5 bases from V and 0 from J, leaving 10 bases between them. CDR3 length: 15 residues.